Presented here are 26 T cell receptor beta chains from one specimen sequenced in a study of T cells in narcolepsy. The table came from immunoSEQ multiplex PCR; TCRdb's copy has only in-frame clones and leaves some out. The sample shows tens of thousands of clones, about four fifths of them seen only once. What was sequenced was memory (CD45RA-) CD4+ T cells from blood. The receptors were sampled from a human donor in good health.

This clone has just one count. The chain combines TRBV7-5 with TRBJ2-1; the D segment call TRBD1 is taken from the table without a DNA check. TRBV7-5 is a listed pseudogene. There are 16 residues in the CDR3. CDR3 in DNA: TGTGCCAGAAGTTCGTTCGGGACAGTCTCCTACAATGAGCAGTTCTTC. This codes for CARSSFGTVSYNEQFF.

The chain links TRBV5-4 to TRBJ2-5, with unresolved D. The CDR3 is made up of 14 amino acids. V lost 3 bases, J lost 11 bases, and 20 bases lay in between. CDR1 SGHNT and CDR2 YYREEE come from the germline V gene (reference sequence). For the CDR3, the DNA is TGTGCCAGCAGCTCCTCCAGCCGGTTACGAGAGCAGTACTTC. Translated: CASSSSSRLREQYF.

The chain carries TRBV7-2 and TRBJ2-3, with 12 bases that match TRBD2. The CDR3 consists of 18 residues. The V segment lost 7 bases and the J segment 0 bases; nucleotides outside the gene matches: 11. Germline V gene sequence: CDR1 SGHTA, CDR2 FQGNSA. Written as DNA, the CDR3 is TGTGCCAGCATCCTCCGACTAGCGGGGGAATTTAGCACAGATACGCAGTATTTT. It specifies CASILRLAGEFSTDTQYF.

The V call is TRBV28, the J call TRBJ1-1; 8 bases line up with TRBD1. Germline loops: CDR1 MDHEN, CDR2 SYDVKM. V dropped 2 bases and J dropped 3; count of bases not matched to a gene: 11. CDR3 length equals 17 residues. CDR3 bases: TGTGCCAGCAGTTTAAGTGGACAGGGTGGTAGGGACACTGAAGCTTTCTTT. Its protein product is CASSLSGQGGRDTEAFF.

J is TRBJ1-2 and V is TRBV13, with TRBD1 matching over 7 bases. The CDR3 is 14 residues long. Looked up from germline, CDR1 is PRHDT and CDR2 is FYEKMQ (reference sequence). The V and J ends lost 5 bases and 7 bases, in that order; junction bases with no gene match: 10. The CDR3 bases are TGTGCCAGCAGCCTCCGACAGGGAGTATCTGGCTACACCTTC. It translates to CASSLRQGVSGYTF.

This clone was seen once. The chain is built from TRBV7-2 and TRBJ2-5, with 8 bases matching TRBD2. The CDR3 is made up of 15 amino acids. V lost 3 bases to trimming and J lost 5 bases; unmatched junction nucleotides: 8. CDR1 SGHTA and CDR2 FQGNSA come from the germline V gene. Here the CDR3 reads CASSFGGGPGETQYF. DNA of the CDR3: TGTGCCAGCAGCTTCGGCGGGGGGCCGGGGGAGACCCAGTACTTC.

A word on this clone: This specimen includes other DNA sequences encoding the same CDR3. DNA for the CDR3: TGTGCCAGCAGCATCAGGGGCGGTGGGACTGAAGCTTTCTTT. Translated, it gives CASSIRGGGTEAFF. The chain uses TRBV7-2 and TRBJ1-1, with D possibly TRBD1 on 6 matching bases. This CDR3 has 14 residues. Germline V gives CDR1 SGHTA, CDR2 FQGNSA. V shed 5 bases and J shed 5 bases, with 15 bases lying between them. Together with reference TRBV7-2 and TRBJ1-1, the CDR3 gives the full variable domain: GAGVSQSPSNKVTEKGKDVELRCDPISGHTALYWYRQSLGQGLEFLIYFQGNSAPDKSGLPSDRFSAERTGGSVSTLTIQRTQQEDSAVYLCASSIRGGGTEAFFGQGTRLTVV.

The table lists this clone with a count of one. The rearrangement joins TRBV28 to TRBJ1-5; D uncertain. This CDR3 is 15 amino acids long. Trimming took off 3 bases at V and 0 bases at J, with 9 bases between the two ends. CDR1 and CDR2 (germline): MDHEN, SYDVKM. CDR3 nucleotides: TGTGCCAGCAGTTTCGACACAAATAGCAATCAGCCCCAGCATTTT. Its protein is CASSFDTNSNQPQHF.

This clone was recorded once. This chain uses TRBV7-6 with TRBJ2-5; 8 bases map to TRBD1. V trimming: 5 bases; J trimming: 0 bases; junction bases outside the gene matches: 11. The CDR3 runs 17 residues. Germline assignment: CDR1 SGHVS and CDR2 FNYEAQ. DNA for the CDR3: TGTGCCAGCAGCCCCCAGGGGGCAGGATTGTACCAAGAGACCCAGTACTTC. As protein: CASSPQGAGLYQETQYF.

This CDR3 is CASSSLPSYEQYF. Here the CDR3 DNA reads TGTGCCAGCAGTTCCCTGCCAAGCTACGAGCAGTACTTC. The gene calls are TRBV28 and TRBJ2-7; D is ambiguous. The CDR3 extends over 13 amino acids. Trimming cost V 4 bases and J 3 bases, with 10 bases left between them. Germline V lookup: CDR1 MDHEN, CDR2 SYDVKM.

CDR3 residues: CASKPGTVGVETQYF. The DNA of the CDR3 is TGTGCCAGCAAGCCAGGGACAGTTGGGGTAGAGACCCAGTACTTC. J is TRBJ2-5 and V is TRBV2, with 7 bases lining up with TRBD1. This CDR3 has 15 residues. J gave up 4 bases and V 7 bases, and 12 bases lay outside the gene matches. CDR1 and CDR2 (germline): SNHLY, FYNNEI.

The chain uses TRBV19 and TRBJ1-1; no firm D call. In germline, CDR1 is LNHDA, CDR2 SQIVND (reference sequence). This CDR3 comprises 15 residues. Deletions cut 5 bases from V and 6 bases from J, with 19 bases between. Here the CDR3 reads CASSAPRKRGAEAFF. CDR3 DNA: TGTGCCAGTAGTGCCCCCCGAAAAAGAGGTGCTGAAGCTTTCTTT. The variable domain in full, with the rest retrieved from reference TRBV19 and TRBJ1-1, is DGGITQSPKYLFRKEGQNVTLSCEQNLNHDAMYWYRQDPGQGLRLIYYSQIVNDFQKGDIAEGYSVSREKKESFPLTVTSAQKNPTAFYLCASSAPRKRGAEAFFGQGTRLTVV.

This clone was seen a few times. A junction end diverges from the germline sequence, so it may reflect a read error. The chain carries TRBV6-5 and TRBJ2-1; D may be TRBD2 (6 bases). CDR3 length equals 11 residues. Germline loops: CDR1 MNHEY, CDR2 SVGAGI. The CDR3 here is CASTDGGRELF. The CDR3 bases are TGTGCCAGCACCGACGGGGGACGCGAGCTCTTC.

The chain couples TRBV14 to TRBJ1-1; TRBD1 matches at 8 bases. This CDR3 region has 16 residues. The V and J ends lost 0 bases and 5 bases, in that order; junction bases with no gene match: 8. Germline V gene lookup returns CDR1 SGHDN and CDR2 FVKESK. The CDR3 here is CASSQDYGQGLTEAFF. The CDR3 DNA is TGTGCCAGCAGCCAAGATTATGGACAGGGCTTAACTGAAGCTTTCTTT.

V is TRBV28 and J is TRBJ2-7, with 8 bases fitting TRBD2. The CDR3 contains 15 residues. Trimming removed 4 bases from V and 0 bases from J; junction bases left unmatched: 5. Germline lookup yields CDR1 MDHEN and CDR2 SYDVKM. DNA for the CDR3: TGTGCCAGCAGTTCCTCGGGGGGGAGCTCCTACGAGCAGTACTTC. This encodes CASSSSGGSSYEQYF.

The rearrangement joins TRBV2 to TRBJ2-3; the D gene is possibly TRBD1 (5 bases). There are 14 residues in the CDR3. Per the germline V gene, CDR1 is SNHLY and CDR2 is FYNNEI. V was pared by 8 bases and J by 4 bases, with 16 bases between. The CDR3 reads CASQPRGVPDTQYF. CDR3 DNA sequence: TGTGCCAGCCAACCTAGGGGTGTACCAGATACGCAGTATTTT.

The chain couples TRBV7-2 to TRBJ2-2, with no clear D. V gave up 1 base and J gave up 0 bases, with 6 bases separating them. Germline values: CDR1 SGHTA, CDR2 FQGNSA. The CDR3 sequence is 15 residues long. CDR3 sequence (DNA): TGTGCCAGCAGCTTAGGGGTTACGAACACCGGGGAGCTGTTTTTT. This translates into CASSLGVTNTGELFF.

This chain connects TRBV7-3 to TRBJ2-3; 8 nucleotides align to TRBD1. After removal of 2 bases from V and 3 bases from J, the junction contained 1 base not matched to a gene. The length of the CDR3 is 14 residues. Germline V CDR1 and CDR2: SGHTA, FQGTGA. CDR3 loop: CASSLQGATDTQYF. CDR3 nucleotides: TGTGCCAGCAGCTTACAGGGGGCAACAGATACGCAGTATTTT.

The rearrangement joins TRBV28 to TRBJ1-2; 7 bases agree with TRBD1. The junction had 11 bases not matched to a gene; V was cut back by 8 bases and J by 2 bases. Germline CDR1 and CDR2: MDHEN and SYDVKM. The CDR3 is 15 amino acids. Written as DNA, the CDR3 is TGTGCCAGCGGACTTCGGGACAGAATAAACTATGGCTACACCTTC. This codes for CASGLRDRINYGYTF.

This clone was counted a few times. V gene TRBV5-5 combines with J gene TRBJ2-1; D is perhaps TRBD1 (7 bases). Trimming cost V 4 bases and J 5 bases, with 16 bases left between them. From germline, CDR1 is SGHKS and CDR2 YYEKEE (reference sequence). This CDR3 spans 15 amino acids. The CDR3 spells CASSPRARGDNEQFF. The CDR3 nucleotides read TGTGCCAGCAGCCCTAGGGCCAGGGGGGACAATGAGCAGTTCTTC. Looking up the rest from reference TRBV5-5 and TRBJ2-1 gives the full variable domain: DAGVTQSPTHLIKTRGQQVTLRCSPISGHKSVSWYQQVLGQGPQFIFQYYEKEERGRGNFPDRFSARQFPNYSSELNVNALLLGDSALYLCASSPRARGDNEQFFGPGTRLTVL.

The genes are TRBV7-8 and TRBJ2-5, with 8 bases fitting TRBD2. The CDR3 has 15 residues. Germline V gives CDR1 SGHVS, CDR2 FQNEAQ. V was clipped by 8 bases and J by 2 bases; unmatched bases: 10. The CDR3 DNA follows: TGTGCCAGCGTAGGGAGCGGGGGACGTCAAGAGACCCAGTACTTC. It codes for CASVGSGGRQETQYF.

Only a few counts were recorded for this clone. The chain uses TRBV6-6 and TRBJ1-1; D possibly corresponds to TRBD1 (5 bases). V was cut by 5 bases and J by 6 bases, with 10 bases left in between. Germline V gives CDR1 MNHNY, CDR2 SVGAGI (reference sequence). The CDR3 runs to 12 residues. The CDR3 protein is CASSGGKAEAFF. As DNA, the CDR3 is TGTGCCAGCAGTGGGGGAAAAGCTGAAGCTTTCTTT.

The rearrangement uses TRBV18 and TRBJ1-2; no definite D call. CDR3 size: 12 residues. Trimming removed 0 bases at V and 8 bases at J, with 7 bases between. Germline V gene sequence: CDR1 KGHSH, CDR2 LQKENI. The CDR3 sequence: CASSPPSRGYTF. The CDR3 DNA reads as TGTGCCAGCTCACCACCTTCAAGGGGCTACACCTTC.

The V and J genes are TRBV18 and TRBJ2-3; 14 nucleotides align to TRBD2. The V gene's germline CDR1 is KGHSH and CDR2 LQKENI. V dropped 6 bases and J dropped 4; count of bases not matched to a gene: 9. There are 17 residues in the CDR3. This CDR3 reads CASSAGTSGSIPDTQYF. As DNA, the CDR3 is TGTGCCAGCTCGGCTGGGACTAGCGGGAGTATCCCAGATACGCAGTATTTT.

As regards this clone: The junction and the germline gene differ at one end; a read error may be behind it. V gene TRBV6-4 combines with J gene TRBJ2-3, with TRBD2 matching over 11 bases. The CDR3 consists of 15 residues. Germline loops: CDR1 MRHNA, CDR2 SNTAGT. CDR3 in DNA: TGTGCCAGCAGTCAAACTAGCGGGGGAACAGGTACGCAGTATTTT. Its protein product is CASSQTSGGTGTQYF.

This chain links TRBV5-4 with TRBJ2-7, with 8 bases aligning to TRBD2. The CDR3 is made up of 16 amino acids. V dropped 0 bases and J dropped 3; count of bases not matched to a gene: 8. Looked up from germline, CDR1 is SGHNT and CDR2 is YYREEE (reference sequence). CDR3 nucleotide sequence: TGTGCCAGCAGCTTGGGTCCGGGAGGGGGAGACTACGAGCAGTACTTC. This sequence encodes CASSLGPGGGDYEQYF.